Listed below are T cell receptor beta chains from one sample, sequenced in a study of blood T cell repertoires in COVID-19. The protocol was immunoSEQ multiplex PCR, while the TCRdb copy is restricted to in-frame clones and leaves out a portion. The data show around 390,000 clones, just under 90% seen once. Sequences were obtained from PBMCs or T cells enriched from blood (not recorded which). These receptors were obtained from a woman between 45 and 60 years old who had recovered from COVID-19. Both conserved end residues are trimmed from each CDR3. The D gene is left open where the match is weak.

d_call v_call cdr3_aa
TRBD1 TRBV20-1 SAASGTGNL
TRBD1 TRBV28 ASSLPRTGYNEQY
TRBD1 TRBV11-2 ASSSPTGEDEKLF
NA TRBV21-1 ASSKSRSCLLSGTNTEAF
NA TRBV5-4 ASSLTGSNQPQH
TRBD1 TRBV3-1/TRBV3-2 ASSCAGTGPYNEQF
NA TRBV13 ASTGNSYGYT
TRBD1 TRBV11-2 ASSLFLRQGADGYT
TRBD1 TRBV12-3/TRBV12-4 ASSPTGGYEQY
TRBD2 TRBV7-9 ASSSVIAGGPEQF
TRBD1 TRBV2 ASTVGNTGGEQY
TRBD2 TRBV7-2 ASSSSGTRTDTQY
NA TRBV3-1/TRBV3-2 ASSPGGSGYT
TRBD1 TRBV28 ASSLTGLGYGYT
NA TRBV7-6 ASSLSDSFSSYNSPLH
TRBD2 TRBV3-1/TRBV3-2 ASSHTQGLAYTDTQY
TRBD1 TRBV12-5 ASGLGQGYTDTQY
NA TRBV6-2/TRBV6-3 ASSYSANPYSGNTIY
NA TRBV28 ASTGRGRGETQY
TRBD1 TRBV19 ASSTPRTGGTYEQY
NA TRBV7-2 ASSLSPRTNYGYT
TRBD1 TRBV5-4 ASSLNRGMGNSPLH
NA TRBV6-4 ASRPTSGANVLT
NA TRBV28 GAGQGSQGGNTIY
TRBD1 TRBV10-3 AISETGDGEKLF
TRBD2 TRBV4-3 ASSQDDTGGTTDTQY
TRBD2 TRBV6-5 ASSYGPSGRNEQY
NA TRBV6-5 ASIRTGRETEAF
NA TRBV6-1 ASSEQLSGYT
NA TRBV6-5 ASSYSSGIGNTIY
NA TRBV28 ASIEGGY
NA TRBV5-1 ASSLGSGVGTEAF
TRBD1 TRBV7-9 ASSFQQGAHTEAF
TRBD1 TRBV5-4 ASSGDSNYGYT
TRBD2 TRBV19 ASSKGLVPDTQY
NA TRBV5-1 ASSPGYTESYGYT
TRBD1 TRBV6-5 ASRDRVISTIY
NA TRBV5-5 ASSFSGFQPQH
TRBD2 TRBV4-2 ASSLRIHSGEQF
TRBD1 TRBV5-8 ASSQTGNQPQH